These T cell receptor beta chains were read from a single sample in a study of T-cell reconstitution after alpha-beta-depleted transplantation in children. Each CDR3 protein is one row after TCRdb ran MiXCR on the PCR reads. The sample records 260,000 or so distinct CDR3 sequences, more than 10% being singletons. The sample consisted of PBMCs from the stem cell graft donor, taken from the stem cell graft. The receptors originated from a human donor who donated a stem cell graft to a child with acute lymphoblastic leukemia. Both conserved end residues are part of each CDR3. Each record gives: clone size, J gene, D gene, V gene, CDR3 DNA, CDR3 protein. The D gene is left open where the match is weak. Size values are once, few and many counts, or a class for expanded clones, and some rows have none.

clone_size: many; j_call: TRBJ1-1; d_call: -; v_call: TRBV19; cdr3_nt: TGTGCCAGTAGTATTGACGGCGAACCTTTAAACACTGAAGCTTTCTTT; cdr3_aa: CASSIDGEPLNTEAFF
clone_size: many; j_call: TRBJ1-1; d_call: -; v_call: TRBV12-3/TRBV12-4; cdr3_nt: TGTGCCAGCTTTAACTTATTCGGACCCAACACTGAAGCTTTCTTT; cdr3_aa: CASFNLFGPNTEAFF
clone_size: many; j_call: TRBJ2-7; d_call: -; v_call: TRBV29-1; cdr3_nt: TGCAGCGCCTTCGGGGAGGGACAAGGATTGTCCTACGAGCAGTACTTC; cdr3_aa: CSAFGEGQGLSYEQYF
clone_size: many; j_call: TRBJ1-3; d_call: -; v_call: TRBV6-6; cdr3_nt: TGTGCCACCGAAGACAGCTCTGGAAACACCATATATTTT; cdr3_aa: CATEDSSGNTIYF
clone_size: few; j_call: TRBJ2-7; d_call: TRBD2; v_call: TRBV4-2; cdr3_nt: TGTGCCAGCAGCCAATCCCGGACTAGCGGGAGAGGCGAGCAGTACTTC; cdr3_aa: CASSQSRTSGRGEQYF
clone_size: -; j_call: TRBJ2-3; d_call: -; v_call: TRBV6-1; cdr3_nt: TGTGCCAGCAGAGGAGCGGTACCCACAGATACGCAGTATTTT; cdr3_aa: CASRGAVPTDTQYF
clone_size: many; j_call: TRBJ2-5; d_call: TRBD1; v_call: TRBV9; cdr3_nt: TGTGCCAGCAGCCGACGGCCGGGACAGCAAGAGACCCAGTACTTC; cdr3_aa: CASSRRPGQQETQYF
clone_size: few; j_call: TRBJ2-7; d_call: -; v_call: TRBV6-2/TRBV6-3; cdr3_nt: TGTGCCAGCAGTTTAATAACAACCCGGGACTCCCCCTACGAGCAGTACTTC; cdr3_aa: CASSLITTRDSPYEQYF
clone_size: many; j_call: TRBJ1-1; d_call: -; v_call: TRBV20-1; cdr3_nt: TGCAGTGCTAGACTACCCCCTGAAGCTTTCTTT; cdr3_aa: CSARLPPEAFF
clone_size: many; j_call: TRBJ2-7; d_call: -; v_call: TRBV12-3/TRBV12-4; cdr3_nt: TGTGCCAGCAGCCGGGACGACGAGCAGTACTTC; cdr3_aa: CASSRDDEQYF
clone_size: many; j_call: TRBJ2-5; d_call: -; v_call: TRBV7-9; cdr3_nt: TGTGCCAGCAGCCACAGGCAAGAGACCCAGTACTTC; cdr3_aa: CASSHRQETQYF
clone_size: many; j_call: TRBJ2-7; d_call: TRBD1; v_call: TRBV30; cdr3_nt: TGTGCCTGGAGTGCAGAGACAGGGGGCTACGAGCAGTACTTC; cdr3_aa: CAWSAETGGYEQYF
clone_size: many; j_call: TRBJ2-7; d_call: TRBD1; v_call: TRBV4-3; cdr3_nt: TGCGCCAGCAGCCAAGATCGGACAGGGGTCGAGCAGTACTTC; cdr3_aa: CASSQDRTGVEQYF
clone_size: many; j_call: TRBJ2-7; d_call: -; v_call: TRBV5-1; cdr3_nt: TGCGCCAGCAGGGTCGCAGCCTCTTACTCCTACGAGCAGTACTTC; cdr3_aa: CASRVAASYSYEQYF
clone_size: many; j_call: TRBJ2-3; d_call: -; v_call: TRBV6-1; cdr3_nt: TGTGCCAGCAGTGAACGTCAGGGCGCAGATACGCAGTATTTT; cdr3_aa: CASSERQGADTQYF
clone_size: many; j_call: TRBJ2-6; d_call: TRBD1; v_call: TRBV10-3; cdr3_nt: TGTGCCATCAGAACCCGGGGACAGGGCGTCTCTGGGGCCAACGTCCTGACTTTC; cdr3_aa: CAIRTRGQGVSGANVLTF
clone_size: many; j_call: TRBJ1-6; d_call: -; v_call: TRBV27; cdr3_nt: TGTGCCAGCAGAATCGCTGCAGGGAATCCACCCCTCCACTTT; cdr3_aa: CASRIAAGNPPLHF
clone_size: -; j_call: TRBJ1-1; d_call: -; v_call: TRBV5-6; cdr3_nt: TGTGCCAGCAGCCGGCCCATAAACACTGAAGCTTTCTTT; cdr3_aa: CASSRPINTEAFF
clone_size: -; j_call: TRBJ2-7; d_call: TRBD2; v_call: TRBV4-2; cdr3_nt: TGTGCCAGCAGCCCTCAATGGGAACGGGGAGGGGAGCAGTACTTC; cdr3_aa: CASSPQWERGGEQYF
clone_size: many; j_call: TRBJ2-7; d_call: TRBD2; v_call: TRBV20-1; cdr3_nt: TGCAGTGCTACCCGGACTAGCGGGAGTACCTACGAGCAGTACTTC; cdr3_aa: CSATRTSGSTYEQYF
clone_size: -; j_call: TRBJ2-7; d_call: -; v_call: TRBV7-2; cdr3_nt: TGTGCCAGCAGCTTAGCGGTCTTTTACGAGCAGTACTTC; cdr3_aa: CASSLAVFYEQYF
clone_size: many; j_call: TRBJ1-4; d_call: TRBD1; v_call: TRBV7-9; cdr3_nt: TGTGCCAGCAGCTCGACAGGGGAGGAAAAACTGTTTTTT; cdr3_aa: CASSSTGEEKLFF
clone_size: many; j_call: TRBJ1-2; d_call: -; v_call: TRBV7-9; cdr3_nt: TGTGCCAGCAGAACAAACTATGGCTACACCTTC; cdr3_aa: CASRTNYGYTF
clone_size: -; j_call: TRBJ2-3; d_call: TRBD2; v_call: TRBV30; cdr3_nt: TGTGCCTGGGGAACTAGCGGTTATACAGATACGCAGTATTTT; cdr3_aa: CAWGTSGYTDTQYF
clone_size: once; j_call: TRBJ2-7; d_call: -; v_call: TRBV30; cdr3_nt: TGTGCCTGCTCCAAGAGCTTAATGCCCGGGAACGAGCAGTACTTC; cdr3_aa: CACSKSLMPGNEQYF
clone_size: many; j_call: TRBJ2-2; d_call: -; v_call: TRBV12-3/TRBV12-4; cdr3_nt: TGTGCCAGCAAAGGGGGGCTCGGGGAGCTGTTTTTT; cdr3_aa: CASKGGLGELFF
clone_size: many; j_call: TRBJ2-3; d_call: -; v_call: TRBV9; cdr3_nt: TGTGCCAGCAGCGTAAGAGGGTCTAGCACAGATACGCAGTATTTT; cdr3_aa: CASSVRGSSTDTQYF
clone_size: many; j_call: TRBJ2-7; d_call: -; v_call: TRBV10-3; cdr3_nt: TGTGCCATCAGTGACCACCGTGAGGAGGACGAGCAGTACTTC; cdr3_aa: CAISDHREEDEQYF
clone_size: many; j_call: TRBJ2-7; d_call: TRBD1; v_call: TRBV20-1; cdr3_nt: TGCAGTGCCAACCCACCGGGACAGGGTTTTTTTGGTGAGCAGTACTTC; cdr3_aa: CSANPPGQGFFGEQYF
clone_size: many; j_call: TRBJ2-6; d_call: -; v_call: TRBV9; cdr3_nt: TGTGCCAGCAGCATGGGCAATTTCGGGGCTGGGGCCAACGTCCTGACTTTC; cdr3_aa: CASSMGNFGAGANVLTF
clone_size: many; j_call: TRBJ1-2; d_call: -; v_call: TRBV5-6; cdr3_nt: TGTGCCAGCAGCTTGGGGGGGGCAGATGTCTATGGCTACACCTTC; cdr3_aa: CASSLGGADVYGYTF
clone_size: many; j_call: TRBJ2-7; d_call: TRBD2; v_call: TRBV7-2; cdr3_nt: TGTGCCAGCAGCTCCACCCGTAGCGGGGGGAAACCCTACGAGCAGTACTTC; cdr3_aa: CASSSTRSGGKPYEQYF